The clone carrying this T cell receptor (beta chain) was seen repeatedly, ten times or more. Its target is unknown. For donors with ophthalmopathy, the disease showed moderate-to-severe activity, reached CAS ≥3 and NOSPECS ≥4, and had lasted under 3 months. The data were obtained in a study of Graves' ophthalmopathy and Graves' hyperthyroidism. RNA transcripts were the source from which TCR beta CDR3 regions were amplified. An opening RT-PCR round employed HTBI primers and preceded a second-round multiplex PCR. TCRdb recomputed calls from the multiplex PCR reads with MiXCR, one row per CDR3 protein. The sample shows almost 400,000 distinct CDR3 sequences, about a sixth of them seen only once. Study findings and constraints: Most thyroid-expanded clonotypes exceeding 0.001 frequency were also found in blood.

The origin of this receptor is a woman aged 18-35 years with Graves' ophthalmopathy. The sequenced sample was peripheral blood.

CDR3 DNA: TGTGCCATCGCCCGCCGAAGGTTGGGACTAGCGACAGATACGCAGTATTTT. It specifies CAIARRRLGLATDTQYF. The rearrangement uses TRBV10-3 and TRBJ2-3; TRBD2 aligns across 10 bases. The germline CDR1 and CDR2 sequences are ENHRY and SYGVKD. The CDR3 spans 17 residues. V shed 8 bases, J shed 3 bases, and the junction held 14 bases outside the gene matches.